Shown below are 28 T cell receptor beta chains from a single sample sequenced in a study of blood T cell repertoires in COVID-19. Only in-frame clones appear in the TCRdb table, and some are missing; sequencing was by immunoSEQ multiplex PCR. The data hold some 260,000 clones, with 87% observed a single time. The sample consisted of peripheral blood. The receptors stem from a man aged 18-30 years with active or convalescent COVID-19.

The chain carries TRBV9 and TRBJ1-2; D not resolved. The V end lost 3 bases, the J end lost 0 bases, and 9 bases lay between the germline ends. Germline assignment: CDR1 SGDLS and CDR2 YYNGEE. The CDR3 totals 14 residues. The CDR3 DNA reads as TGTGCCAGCAGCGAGACTGTTGCTAACTATGGCTACACCTTC. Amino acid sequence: CASSETVANYGYTF.

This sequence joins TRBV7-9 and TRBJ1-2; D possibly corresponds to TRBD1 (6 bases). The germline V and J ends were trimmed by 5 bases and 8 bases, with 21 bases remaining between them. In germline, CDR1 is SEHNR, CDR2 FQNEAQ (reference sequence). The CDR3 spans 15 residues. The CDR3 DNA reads TGTGCCAGCAGCCCCGACCGGGACAAAAAGTGGGGCTACACCTTC. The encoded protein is CASSPDRDKKWGYTF.

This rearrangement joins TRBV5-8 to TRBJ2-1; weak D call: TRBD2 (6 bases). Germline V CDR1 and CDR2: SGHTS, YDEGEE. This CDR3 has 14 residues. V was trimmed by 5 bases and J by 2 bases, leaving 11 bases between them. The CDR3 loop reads CASRLSGAYNEQFF. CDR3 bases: TGTGCCAGCAGGCTTTCGGGGGCCTACAATGAGCAGTTCTTC.

In nucleotides, the CDR3 is TGTGCCAGCAGCTTAAGCCCTAGCGGGAGCACAGATACGCAGTATTTT. This translates into CASSLSPSGSTDTQYF. This chain joins TRBV7-9 and TRBJ2-3; TRBD2 aligns across 8 bases. Trimming removed 2 bases from V and 0 bases from J; junction bases left unmatched: 4. Per germline, CDR1 SEHNR and CDR2 FQNEAQ (reference sequence). The CDR3 is 16 residues long.

CDR3 residues: CASSYPAGGYTF. In DNA form, the CDR3 reads TGTGCCAGCAGCTATCCAGCGGGAGGCTACACCTTC. The rearrangement uses TRBV5-4 and TRBJ1-2, with no clear D. CDR3 length: 12 residues. The V and J ends lost 3 bases and 8 bases respectively, with 11 bases between them. Per germline, CDR1 SGHNT and CDR2 YYREEE (reference sequence).

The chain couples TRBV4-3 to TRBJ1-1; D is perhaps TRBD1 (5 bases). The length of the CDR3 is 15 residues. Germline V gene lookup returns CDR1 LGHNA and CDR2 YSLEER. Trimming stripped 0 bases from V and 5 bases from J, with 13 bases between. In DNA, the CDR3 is TGCGCCAGCAGCCAAGATCTGGGCAGGGATACTGAAGCTTTCTTT. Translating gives CASSQDLGRDTEAFF.

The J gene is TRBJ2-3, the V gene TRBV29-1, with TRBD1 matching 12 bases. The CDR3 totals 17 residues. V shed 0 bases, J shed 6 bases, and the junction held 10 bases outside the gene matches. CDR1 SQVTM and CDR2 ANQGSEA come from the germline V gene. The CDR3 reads CSVEEGQGAGLADTQYF. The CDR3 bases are TGCAGCGTTGAAGAGGGACAGGGGGCCGGGCTGGCTGATACGCAGTATTTT.

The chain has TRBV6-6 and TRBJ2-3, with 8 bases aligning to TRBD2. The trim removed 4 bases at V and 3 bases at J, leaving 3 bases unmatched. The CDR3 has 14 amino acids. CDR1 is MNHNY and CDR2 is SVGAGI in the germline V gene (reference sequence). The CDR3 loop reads CASSLSSGTDTQYF. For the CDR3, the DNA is TGTGCCAGCAGTTTATCTAGCGGGACAGATACGCAGTATTTT.

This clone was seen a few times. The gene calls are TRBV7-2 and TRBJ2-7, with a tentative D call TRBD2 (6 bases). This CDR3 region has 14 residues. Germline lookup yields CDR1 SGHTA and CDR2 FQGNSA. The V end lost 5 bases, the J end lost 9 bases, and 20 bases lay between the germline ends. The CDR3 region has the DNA TGTGCCAGCAGCCCCACGACAGCTGGGGGAGGGCAGTACTTC. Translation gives CASSPTTAGGGQYF.

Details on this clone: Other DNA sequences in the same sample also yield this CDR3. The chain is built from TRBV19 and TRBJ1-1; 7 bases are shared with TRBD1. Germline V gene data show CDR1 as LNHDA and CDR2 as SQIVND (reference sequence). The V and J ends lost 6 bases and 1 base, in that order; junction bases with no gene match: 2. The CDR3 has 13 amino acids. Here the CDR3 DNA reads TGTGCCAGTAGCCGGACAGGGAACACTGAAGCTTTCTTT. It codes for CASSRTGNTEAFF. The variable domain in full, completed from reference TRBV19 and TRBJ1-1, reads DGGITQSPKYLFRKEGQNVTLSCEQNLNHDAMYWYRQDPGQGLRLIYYSQIVNDFQKGDIAEGYSVSREKKESFPLTVTSAQKNPTAFYLCASSRTGNTEAFFGQGTRLTVV.

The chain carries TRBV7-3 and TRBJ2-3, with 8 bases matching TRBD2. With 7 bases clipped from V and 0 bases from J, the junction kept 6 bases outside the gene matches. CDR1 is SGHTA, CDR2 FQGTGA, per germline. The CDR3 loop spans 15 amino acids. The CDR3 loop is CASTPGGSSTDTQYF. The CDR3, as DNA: TGTGCCAGCACCCCGGGGGGGAGTAGCACAGATACGCAGTATTTT.

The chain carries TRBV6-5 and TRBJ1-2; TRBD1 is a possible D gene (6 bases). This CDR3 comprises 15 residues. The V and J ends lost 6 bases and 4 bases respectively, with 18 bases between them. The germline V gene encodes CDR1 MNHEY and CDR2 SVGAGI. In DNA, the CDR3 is TGTGCCAGCAGGGGTGGAGCAGGGGAGCTCTATGGCTACACCTTC. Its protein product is CASRGGAGELYGYTF.

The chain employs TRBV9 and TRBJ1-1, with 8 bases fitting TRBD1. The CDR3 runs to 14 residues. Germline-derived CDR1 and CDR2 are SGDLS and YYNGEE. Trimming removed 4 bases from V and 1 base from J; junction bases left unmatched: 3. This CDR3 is CASSRQGWNTEAFF. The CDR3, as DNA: TGTGCCAGCAGCCGACAGGGGTGGAACACTGAAGCTTTCTTT.

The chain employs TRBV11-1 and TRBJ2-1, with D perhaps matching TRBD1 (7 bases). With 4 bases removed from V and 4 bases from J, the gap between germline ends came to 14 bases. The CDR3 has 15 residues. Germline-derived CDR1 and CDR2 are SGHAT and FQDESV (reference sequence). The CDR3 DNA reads TGTGCCAGCAGCTGGGAGGACAGGTCTTACAATGAGCAGTTCTTC. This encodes CASSWEDRSYNEQFF.

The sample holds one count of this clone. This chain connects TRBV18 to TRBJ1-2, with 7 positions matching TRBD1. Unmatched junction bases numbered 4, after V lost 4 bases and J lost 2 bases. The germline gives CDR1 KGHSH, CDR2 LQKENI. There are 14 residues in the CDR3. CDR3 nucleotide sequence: TGTGCCAGCTCACTCGGGACAGCCAACTATGGCTACACCTTC. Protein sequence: CASSLGTANYGYTF.

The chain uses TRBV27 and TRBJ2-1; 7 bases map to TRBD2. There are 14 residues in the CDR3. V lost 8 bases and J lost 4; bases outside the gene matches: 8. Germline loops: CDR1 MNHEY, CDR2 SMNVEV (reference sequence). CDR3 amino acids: CASRLSGNYNEQFF. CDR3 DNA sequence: TGTGCCAGCCGCCTCAGCGGGAATTACAATGAGCAGTTCTTC.

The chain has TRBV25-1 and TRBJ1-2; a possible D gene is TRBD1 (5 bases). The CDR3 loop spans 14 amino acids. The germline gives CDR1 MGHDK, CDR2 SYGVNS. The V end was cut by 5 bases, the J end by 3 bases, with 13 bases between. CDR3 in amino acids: CASSLAGGDYGYTF. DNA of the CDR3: TGTGCCAGCAGTCTCGCTGGGGGGGACTATGGCTACACCTTC.

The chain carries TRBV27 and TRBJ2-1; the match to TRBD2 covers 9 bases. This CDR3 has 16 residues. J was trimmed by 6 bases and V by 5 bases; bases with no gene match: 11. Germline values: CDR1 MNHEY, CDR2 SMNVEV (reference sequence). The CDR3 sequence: CASSPLAASGINEQFF. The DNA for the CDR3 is TGTGCCAGCAGTCCACTTGCGGCTAGCGGGATCAATGAGCAGTTCTTC.

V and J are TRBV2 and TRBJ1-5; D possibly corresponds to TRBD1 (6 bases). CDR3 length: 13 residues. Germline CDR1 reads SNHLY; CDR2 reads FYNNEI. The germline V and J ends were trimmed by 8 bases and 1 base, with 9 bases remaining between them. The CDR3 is CASHGQSNQPQHF. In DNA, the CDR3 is TGTGCCAGCCACGGACAGAGCAATCAGCCCCAGCATTTT.

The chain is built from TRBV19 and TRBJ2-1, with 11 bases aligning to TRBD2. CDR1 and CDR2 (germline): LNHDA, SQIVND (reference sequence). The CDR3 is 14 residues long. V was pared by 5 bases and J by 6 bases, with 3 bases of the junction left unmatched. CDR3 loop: CASSVAGGPNEQFF. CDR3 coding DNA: TGTGCCAGTAGTGTAGCGGGAGGGCCCAATGAGCAGTTCTTC. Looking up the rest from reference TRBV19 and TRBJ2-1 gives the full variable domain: DGGITQSPKYLFRKEGQNVTLSCEQNLNHDAMYWYRQDPGQGLRLIYYSQIVNDFQKGDIAEGYSVSREKKESFPLTVTSAQKNPTAFYLCASSVAGGPNEQFFGPGTRLTVL.

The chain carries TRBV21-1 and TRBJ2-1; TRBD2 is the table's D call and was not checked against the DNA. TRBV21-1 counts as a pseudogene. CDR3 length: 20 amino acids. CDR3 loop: CASSKSRREVQRKIYNEQFF. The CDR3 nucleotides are TGTGCCAGCAGCAAGTCAAGGCGGGAAGTCCAGCGGAAAATTTACAATGAGCAGTTCTTC.

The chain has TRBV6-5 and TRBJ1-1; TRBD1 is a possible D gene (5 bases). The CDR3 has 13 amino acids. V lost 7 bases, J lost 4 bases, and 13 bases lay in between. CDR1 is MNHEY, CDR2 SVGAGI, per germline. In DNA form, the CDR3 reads TGTGCCAGCACGGGGGGGTGGGCCACTGAAGCTTTCTTT. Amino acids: CASTGGWATEAFF.

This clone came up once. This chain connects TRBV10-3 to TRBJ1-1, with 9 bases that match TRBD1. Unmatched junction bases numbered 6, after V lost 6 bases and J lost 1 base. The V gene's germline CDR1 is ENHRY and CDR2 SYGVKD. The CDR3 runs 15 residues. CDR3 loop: CAISYGQGSNTEAFF. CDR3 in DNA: TGTGCCATCAGCTACGGACAGGGGTCGAACACTGAAGCTTTCTTT.

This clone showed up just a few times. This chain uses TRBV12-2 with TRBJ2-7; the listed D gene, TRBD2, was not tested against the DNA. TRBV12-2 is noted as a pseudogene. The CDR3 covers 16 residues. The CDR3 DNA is TGTGCAAGTCGCCAGCTACTAGCGGGAGGCCTCTACGAGCAGTACTTC. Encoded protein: CASRQLLAGGLYEQYF.

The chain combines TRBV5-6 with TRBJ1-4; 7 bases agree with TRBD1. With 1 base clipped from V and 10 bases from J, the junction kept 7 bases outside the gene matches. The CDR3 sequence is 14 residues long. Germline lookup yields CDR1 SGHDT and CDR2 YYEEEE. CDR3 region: CASSLRQGKGKLFF. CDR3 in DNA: TGTGCCAGCAGCTTGCGACAGGGTAAAGGAAAACTGTTTTTT.

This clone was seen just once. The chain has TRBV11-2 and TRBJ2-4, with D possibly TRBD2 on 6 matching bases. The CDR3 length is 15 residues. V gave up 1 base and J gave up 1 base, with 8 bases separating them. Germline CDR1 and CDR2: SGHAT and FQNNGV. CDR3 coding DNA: TGTGCCAGCAGCTTAGCGGGGAGGGCCAAAAACATTCAGTACTTC. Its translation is CASSLAGRAKNIQYF.

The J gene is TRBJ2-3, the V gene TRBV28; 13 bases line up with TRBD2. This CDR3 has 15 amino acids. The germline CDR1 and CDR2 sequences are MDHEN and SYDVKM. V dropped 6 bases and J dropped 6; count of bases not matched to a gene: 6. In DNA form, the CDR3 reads TGTGCCAGCAGCCCGACTAGCGGGGGGCCGGATACGCAGTATTTT. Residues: CASSPTSGGPDTQYF.

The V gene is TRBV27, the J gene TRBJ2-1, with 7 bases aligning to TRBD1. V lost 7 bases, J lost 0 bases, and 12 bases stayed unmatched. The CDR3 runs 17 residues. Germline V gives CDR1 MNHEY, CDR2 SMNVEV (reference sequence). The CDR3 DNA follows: TGTGCCAGCACCAGAGCCCCGACAGGGAGCTCCTACAATGAGCAGTTCTTC. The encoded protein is CASTRAPTGSSYNEQFF.